The 7 T cell receptor beta chains below all came from one sample that was sequenced in a study of T-cell memory formation after mild COVID-19. A single record per CDR3 protein comes from TCRdb applying MiXCR to the 5' RACE reads. This sample carries about 260,000 distinct CDR3 sequences, 15% to 20% of them seen once, and the ten largest clones take around 20%. Source material: PBMCs or a T cell subset sorted from them (not recorded which). The receptor source for this set is a man in his late teens or twenties who had mild COVID-19 (a few samples of this study predate the infection). Cell type and time point are not known.

V gene TRBV7-9 combines with J gene TRBJ1-4; D gene uncertain. Germline V CDR1 and CDR2: SEHNR, FQNEAQ (reference sequence). The V end lost 1 base, the J end lost 8 bases, and 8 bases lay between the germline ends. This CDR3 contains 13 residues. CDR3 region: CASSLVGSEKLFF. CDR3 bases: TGTGCCAGCAGCTTAGTCGGGAGCGAAAAACTGTTTTTT.

J is TRBJ2-7 and V is TRBV28, with D possibly matching TRBD1 (6 bases). The CDR3 length is 14 residues. CDR1 is MDHEN, CDR2 SYDVKM, per germline. The V end lost 10 bases, the J end lost 2 bases, and 18 bases lay between the germline ends. The CDR3 DNA reads as TGTGCCACCCAGGACAGAGATTGGCCCTACGAGCAGTACGTC. This gives the protein CATQDRDWPYEQYV.

The J gene is TRBJ2-1, the V gene TRBV21-1; TRBD2 was called by the table and not checked on the DNA. TRBV21-1 is a recognized pseudogene. The CDR3 covers 12 residues. In DNA, the CDR3 is TGTGCCAGCAGCCCGGGGAGGGATGAGCAGTTCTTC. Translating it yields CASSPGRDEQFF.

This sequence joins TRBV27 and TRBJ2-5, with D maybe TRBD1 (6 bases). V was trimmed by 6 bases and J by 5 bases, leaving 16 bases between them. This CDR3 is built from 14 residues. The germline gives CDR1 MNHEY, CDR2 SMNVEV (reference sequence). For the CDR3, the DNA is TGTGCCAGCAGGCTGACAGGCCGGCCGGAGACCCAGTACTTC. Protein product: CASRLTGRPETQYF.

This clonotype was observed a handful of times. The genes are TRBV12-3 or TRBV12-4 and TRBJ1-2, with a tentative D call TRBD1 (6 bases). The CDR3 loop spans 11 amino acids. Trimming cost V 7 bases and J 6 bases, with 9 bases left between them. CDR3 in amino acids: CASTGGDGYTF. The CDR3 region has the DNA TGTGCCAGCACGGGGGGCGATGGCTACACCTTC.

V is TRBV4-1 and J is TRBJ2-2, with 8 bases that match TRBD2. The CDR3 is made up of 15 amino acids. The germline CDR1 and CDR2 sequences are MGHRA and YSYEKL. Trimming took 6 bases from V and 0 from J; bases not matched to a gene: 3. CDR3 amino acids: CASRPRGANTGELFF. Here the CDR3 DNA reads TGCGCCAGCAGACCGCGGGGGGCGAACACCGGGGAGCTGTTTTTT.

This clonotype has more than one count but fewer than ten. V usage is TRBV11-2 and J usage is TRBJ2-4; no definite D call. CDR1 is SGHAT, CDR2 FQNNGV, per germline. CDR3 length: 13 residues. The ends were cut back, 5 bases at V and 6 bases at J, with 11 bases in the middle. CDR3 in DNA: TGTGCCAGCAGCCCCCGACCCTCAAACATTCAGTACTTC. This codes for CASSPRPSNIQYF.